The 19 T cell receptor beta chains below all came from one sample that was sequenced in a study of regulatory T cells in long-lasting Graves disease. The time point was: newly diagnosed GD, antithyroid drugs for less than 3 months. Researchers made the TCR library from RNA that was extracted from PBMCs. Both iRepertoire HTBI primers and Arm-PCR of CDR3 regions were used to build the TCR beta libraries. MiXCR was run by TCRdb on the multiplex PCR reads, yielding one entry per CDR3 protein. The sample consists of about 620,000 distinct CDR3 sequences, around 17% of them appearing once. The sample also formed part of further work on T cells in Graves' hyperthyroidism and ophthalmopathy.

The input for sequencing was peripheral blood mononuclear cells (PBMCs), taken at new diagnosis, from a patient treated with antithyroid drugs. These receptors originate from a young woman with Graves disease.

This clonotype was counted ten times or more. This chain's CDR3 is CASSIGTGGDEQYF. CDR3 nucleotides: TGCGCCAGCAGCATAGGGACAGGCGGGGACGAGCAGTACTTC. This rearrangement joins TRBV5-1 to TRBJ2-7, with 8 bases identical to TRBD1. CDR3 length: 14 amino acids. V gave up 4 bases and J gave up 5 bases; unmatched junction bases: 8. Per germline, CDR1 SGHRS and CDR2 YFSETQ.

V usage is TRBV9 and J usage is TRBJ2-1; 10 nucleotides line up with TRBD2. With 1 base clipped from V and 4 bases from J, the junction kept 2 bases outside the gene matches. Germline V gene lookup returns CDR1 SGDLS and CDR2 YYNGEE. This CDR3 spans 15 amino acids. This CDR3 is CASSVLAGAYNEQFF. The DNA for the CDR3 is TGTGCCAGCAGCGTACTAGCGGGAGCTTACAATGAGCAGTTCTTC.

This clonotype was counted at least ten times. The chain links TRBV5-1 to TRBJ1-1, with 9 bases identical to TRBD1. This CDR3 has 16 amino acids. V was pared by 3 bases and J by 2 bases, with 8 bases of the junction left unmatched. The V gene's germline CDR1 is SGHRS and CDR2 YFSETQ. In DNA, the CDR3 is TGCGCCAGCAGCTCTGGGGGGGGACAGGGCAACACTGAAGCTTTCTTT. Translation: CASSSGGGQGNTEAFF.

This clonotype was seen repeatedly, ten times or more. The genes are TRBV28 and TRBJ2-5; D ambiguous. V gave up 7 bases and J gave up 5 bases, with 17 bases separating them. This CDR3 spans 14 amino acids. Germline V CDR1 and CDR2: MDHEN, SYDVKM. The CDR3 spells CASTLAGPRETQYF. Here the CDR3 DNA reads TGTGCCAGCACCCTGGCAGGTCCGAGGGAGACCCAGTACTTC.

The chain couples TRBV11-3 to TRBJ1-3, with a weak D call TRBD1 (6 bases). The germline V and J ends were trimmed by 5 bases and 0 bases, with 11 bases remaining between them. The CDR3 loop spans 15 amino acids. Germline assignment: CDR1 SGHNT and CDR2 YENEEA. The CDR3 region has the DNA TGTGCCAGCAGCCGCGGGGGGGCCTCTGGAAACACCATATATTTT. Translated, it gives CASSRGGASGNTIYF.

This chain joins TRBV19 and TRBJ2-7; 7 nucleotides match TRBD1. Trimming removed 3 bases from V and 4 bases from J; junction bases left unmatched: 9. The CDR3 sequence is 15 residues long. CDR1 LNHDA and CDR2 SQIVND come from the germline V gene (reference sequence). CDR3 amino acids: CASSISSGGSYEQYF. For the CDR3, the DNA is TGTGCCAGTAGTATTTCGTCAGGGGGATCGTACGAGCAGTACTTC.

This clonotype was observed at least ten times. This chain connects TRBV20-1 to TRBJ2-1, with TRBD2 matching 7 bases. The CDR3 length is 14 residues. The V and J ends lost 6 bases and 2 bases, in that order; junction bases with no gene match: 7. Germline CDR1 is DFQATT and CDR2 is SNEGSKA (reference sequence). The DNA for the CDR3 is TGCAGTGCCCCGGGCGGGACTACCTACAATGAGCAGTTCTTC. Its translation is CSAPGGTTYNEQFF.

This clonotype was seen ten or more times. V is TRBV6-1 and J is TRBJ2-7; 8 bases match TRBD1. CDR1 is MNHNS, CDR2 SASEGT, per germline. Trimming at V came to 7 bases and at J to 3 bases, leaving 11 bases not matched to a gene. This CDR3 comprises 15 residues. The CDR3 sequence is CASTGGTGGGYEQYF. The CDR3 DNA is TGTGCCAGCACGGGTGGTACAGGGGGTGGCTACGAGCAGTACTTC.

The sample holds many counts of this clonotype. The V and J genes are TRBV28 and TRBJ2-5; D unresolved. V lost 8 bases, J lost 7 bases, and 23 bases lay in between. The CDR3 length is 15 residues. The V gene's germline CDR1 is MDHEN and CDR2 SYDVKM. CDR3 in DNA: TGTGCCAGCCAAACATCCATAGGGATTCACGGGACCCAGTACTTC. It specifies CASQTSIGIHGTQYF. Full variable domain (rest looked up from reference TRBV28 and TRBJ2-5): DVKVTQSSRYLVKRTGEKVFLECVQDMDHENMFWYRQDPGLGLRLIYFSYDVKMKEKGDIPEGYSVSREKKERFSLILESASTNQTSMYLCASQTSIGIHGTQYFGPGTRLLVL.

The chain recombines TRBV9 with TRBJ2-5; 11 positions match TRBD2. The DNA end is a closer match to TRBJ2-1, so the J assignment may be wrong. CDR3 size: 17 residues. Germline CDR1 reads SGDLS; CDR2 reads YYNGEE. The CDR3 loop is CASSVALGTSGYNEQFF. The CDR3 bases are TGTGCCAGCAGCGTAGCATTGGGGACTAGCGGTTACAATGAGCAGTTCTTC.

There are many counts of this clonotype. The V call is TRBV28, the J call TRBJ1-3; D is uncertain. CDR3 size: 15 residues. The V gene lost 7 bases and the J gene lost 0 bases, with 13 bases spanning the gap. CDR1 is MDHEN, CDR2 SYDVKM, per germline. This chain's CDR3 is CASIQSGFSGNTIYF. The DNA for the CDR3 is TGTGCCAGCATCCAATCAGGCTTCTCTGGAAACACCATATATTTT.

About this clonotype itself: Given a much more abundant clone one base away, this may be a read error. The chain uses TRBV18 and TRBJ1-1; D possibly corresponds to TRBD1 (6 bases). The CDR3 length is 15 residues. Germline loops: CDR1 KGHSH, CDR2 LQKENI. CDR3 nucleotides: TGTGCCTGCTCACCAACAGGGCTTGAGAACACTGAAGCTTTCTTT. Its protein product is CACSPTGLENTEAFF.

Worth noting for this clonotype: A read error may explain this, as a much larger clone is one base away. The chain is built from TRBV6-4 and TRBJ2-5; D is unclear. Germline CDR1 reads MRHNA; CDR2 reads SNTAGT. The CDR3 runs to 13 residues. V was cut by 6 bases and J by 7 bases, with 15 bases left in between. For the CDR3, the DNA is TGTGCCAGCAGACTATCGGACGCGGCGACCCAGTACTTC. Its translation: CASRLSDAATQYF.

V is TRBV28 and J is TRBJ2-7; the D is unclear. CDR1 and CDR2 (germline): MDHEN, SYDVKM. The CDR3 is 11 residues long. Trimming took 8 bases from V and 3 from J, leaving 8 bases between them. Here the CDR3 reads CASGRNYEQYF. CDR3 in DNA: TGTGCCAGCGGTCGGAACTACGAGCAGTACTTC.

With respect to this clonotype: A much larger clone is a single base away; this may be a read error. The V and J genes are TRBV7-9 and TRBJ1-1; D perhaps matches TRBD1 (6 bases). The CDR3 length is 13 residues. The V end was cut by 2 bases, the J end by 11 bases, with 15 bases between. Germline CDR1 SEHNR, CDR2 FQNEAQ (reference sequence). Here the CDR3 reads CASSLSGDGMAFF. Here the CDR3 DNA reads TGTGCCAGCAGCTTATCAGGGGACGGAATGGCTTTCTTT.

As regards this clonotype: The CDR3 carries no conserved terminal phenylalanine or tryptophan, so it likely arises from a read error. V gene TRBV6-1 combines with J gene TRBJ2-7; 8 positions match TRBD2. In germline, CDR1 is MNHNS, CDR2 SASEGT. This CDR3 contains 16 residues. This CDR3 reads CVSPSDSGVSSYEQYS. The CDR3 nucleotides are TGTGTCAGCCCCAGCGATAGCGGGGTGAGCTCCTACGAGCAGTACTCC.

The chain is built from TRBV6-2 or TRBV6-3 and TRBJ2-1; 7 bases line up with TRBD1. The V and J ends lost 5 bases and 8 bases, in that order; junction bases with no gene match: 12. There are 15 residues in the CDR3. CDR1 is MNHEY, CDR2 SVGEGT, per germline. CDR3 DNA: TGTGCCAGCAGTGAAGGGGCAGGGGGAAAGGATGAGCAGTTCTTC. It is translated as CASSEGAGGKDEQFF.

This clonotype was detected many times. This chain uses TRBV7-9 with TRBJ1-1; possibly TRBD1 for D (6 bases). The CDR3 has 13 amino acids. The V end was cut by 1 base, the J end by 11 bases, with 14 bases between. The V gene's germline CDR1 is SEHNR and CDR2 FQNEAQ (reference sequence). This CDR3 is CASSLEGGRPAFF. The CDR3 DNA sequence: TGTGCCAGCAGCTTAGAGGGGGGCAGGCCGGCTTTCTTT.

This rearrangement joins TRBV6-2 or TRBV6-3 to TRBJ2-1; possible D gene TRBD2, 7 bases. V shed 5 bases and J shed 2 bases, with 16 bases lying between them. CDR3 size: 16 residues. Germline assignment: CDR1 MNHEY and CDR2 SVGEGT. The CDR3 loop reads CASSLRGGSPYNEQFF. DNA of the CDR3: TGTGCCAGCAGTCTTAGGGGGGGATCCCCCTACAATGAGCAGTTCTTC.